A single T cell receptor beta chain is shown here with its context. Its antigen is still unknown. The record originates from a study of shared clonotypes between healthy human individuals. Naive CD8 populations comprised CD45RO-negative cells positively selected for CCR7, excluding terminally differentiated effector memory CD45RA+ cells. V lost 7 bases, J lost 3 bases, and 19 bases lay in between. CDR3 length: 15 amino acids. The germline V gene encodes CDR1 LGHNT and CDR2 FRNRAP. Study conclusions and caveats: Among non-shared clonotypes, generation probabilities were lower than among those shared by all four donors.

TCRdb keeps only in-frame clones here, not all; method: immunoSEQ multiplex PCR. This table holds approximately 2,200,000 clones, 93% found once. This receptor was identified in a young man in good health. Some clones in this sample may be carry-over from other donors' samples. The chain joins TRBV12-5 to TRBJ2-7, with D perhaps matching TRBD2 (6 bases). Material: naive CD8+ T cells from PBMCs. The CDR3 region has the DNA TGTGCTAGTGCCGGCTACGGGGGAGGAGTCTACGAGCAGTACTTC. Encoded protein: CASAGYGGGVYEQYF.